This TCR beta chain was documented in a study of T-cell reconstitution after alpha-beta-depleted transplantation in children (dated by TCRdb to the mid-2010s). Study-level background: Using TCR repertoire profiling, the study quantitatively followed how T-cell immune reconstitution unfolded in children after TCRalphabeta/CD19-depleted allogeneic hematopoietic cell transplantation.

Inclusive of the bounding cysteine and phenylalanine, the CDR3 is 14 residues long. Only the CDR3 region is kept as DNA, spanning 42 bases read in frame from base 1. Unmatched junction bases come to 3, with V trimmed by 5 bases and J by 4 bases. CDR1 and CDR2 are drawn from the germline V gene (reference sequence): SEHNR, FQNEAQ. Library construction relied on PCR. Reads for this sample came from an Illumina HiSeq 2500. Molecular barcoding was employed in the preparation of TCR libraries, with unique molecular identifiers being used to normalize TCRbeta repertoire quantification. TCRdb ran its own pipeline on the public reads, namely fastp trimming at Q25 and MiXCR clone calling, and kept in-frame beta chains. Every entry covers one CDR3 protein and lists the most common genes and DNA from its rows. The sample table records about 690,000 distinct CDR3 sequences; roughly 17% of these occur just once. The ten largest clones capture 0.8% to 1.1% of the sample.

Comment on this clonotype: Its cognate antigen has yet to be identified. Per-base qualities were not stored, and no clone one base away is much larger.

This sequence was found in a human donor who donated a stem cell graft to a child with acute myeloid leukemia. Recombination linked TRBV7-9 to TRBJ2-5; 11 junctional bases match TRBD1. Sequencing was performed on PBMCs from the stem cell graft donor, taken from the stem cell graft. Here is the DNA: TGTGCCAGCAGCAAAGGGACAGGGGGAGAGACCCAGTACTTC. Translated, it gives CASSKGTGGETQYF.